The next 5 T cell receptor beta chains were all read from a single sample in a study of shared clonotypes between healthy human individuals. TCRdb's copy holds only in-frame clones and misses some; the assay was immunoSEQ multiplex PCR. There are 950,000 to 1,100,000 clones in the sample; approximately 80% occur only once, and 0.5% to 0.65% lies in the top ten. The sequenced sample was memory CD4+ T cells from PBMCs. Regarding subset: CD45RA-negative fraction. These TCRs come from a man younger than 35 in good health. Some clones in this sample may be carry-over from other donors' samples.

The V gene is TRBV7-9, the J gene TRBJ2-7; 7 positions agree with TRBD2. Germline V gene sequence: CDR1 SEHNR, CDR2 FQNEAQ (reference sequence). V dropped 5 bases and J dropped 6; count of bases not matched to a gene: 13. This CDR3 comprises 15 residues. The CDR3 DNA follows: TGTGCCAGCAGCCCCCAAGGACTAGAGGGACCCGAGCAGTACTTC. Its protein product is CASSPQGLEGPEQYF.

The rearrangement links TRBV4-3 to TRBJ2-7; TRBD2 agrees at 9 bases. Germline V gene data show CDR1 as LGHNA and CDR2 as YSLEER. V was clipped by 3 bases and J by 5 bases; unmatched bases: 5. The CDR3 sequence is 14 residues long. The chain's CDR3 is CASSHSREGDEQYF. Written as DNA, the CDR3 is TGCGCCAGCAGCCATTCGCGGGAGGGCGACGAGCAGTACTTC.

The rearrangement links TRBV18 to TRBJ2-5; a possible D gene is TRBD1 (6 bases). Matching the DNA end better, TRBJ2-7 makes the J call doubtful. The CDR3 is 12 residues long. From germline, CDR1 is KGHSH and CDR2 LQKENI. The CDR3 region is CASSQDSYEQYF. The CDR3, as DNA: TGTGCCAGCTCTCAGGACAGCTACGAGCAGTACTTC.

The J gene is TRBJ1-2, the V gene TRBV11-2, with a tentative D call TRBD1 (6 bases). Germline V lookup: CDR1 SGHAT, CDR2 FQNNGV. V lost 5 bases, J lost 4 bases, and 20 bases lay in between. The CDR3 runs 16 residues. The CDR3 sequence: CASSVSLTGPGYGYTF. The CDR3, as DNA: TGTGCCAGCAGCGTAAGCTTAACAGGGCCTGGCTATGGCTACACCTTC.

The CDR3 DNA follows: TGTGCCAGCAGTGAATATCAAGTATGGGGTGAGAGGACTGAAGCTTTCTTT. Residues: CASSEYQVWGERTEAFF. The chain uses TRBV25-1 and TRBJ1-1; D gene uncertain. The CDR3 contains 17 residues. Between the trimmed V and J ends, which lost 0 bases and 5 bases, there was a span of 19 bases. CDR1 MGHDK and CDR2 SYGVNS come from the germline V gene.